The 8 T cell receptor beta chains below all came from one sample that was sequenced in a study of blood T cell repertoires in COVID-19. The method was immunoSEQ multiplex PCR; TCRdb's version includes in-frame clones alone and lacks a portion of them. This table holds 100,000 or so clones, roughly 81% found once. The sequenced material came from peripheral blood. The receptors originated from a woman in her 70s with acute or convalescent COVID-19.

DNA of the CDR3: TGTGCCGGGCGCCGGGGGGAAAATTCACCCCTCCACTTT. Translation gives CAGRRGENSPLHF. The chain carries TRBV6-5 and TRBJ1-6; D is perhaps TRBD1 (5 bases). Germline loops: CDR1 MNHEY, CDR2 SVGAGI. The CDR3 runs 13 residues. The V gene lost 11 bases and the J gene lost 7 bases, with 15 bases spanning the gap.

V is TRBV4-2 and J is TRBJ2-1, with 12 bases fitting TRBD2. The germline V gene encodes CDR1 LGHNA and CDR2 YNFKEQ. V was clipped by 6 bases and J by 2 bases; unmatched bases: 8. CDR3 length equals 17 residues. CDR3 DNA sequence: TGTGCCAGCAGTCCGAGACTAGCGGGAGAGCCCTACAATGAGCAGTTCTTC. This sequence encodes CASSPRLAGEPYNEQFF.

The chain is built from TRBV4-1 and TRBJ2-1; the match to TRBD2 covers 8 bases. From germline, CDR1 is MGHRA and CDR2 YSYEKL. This CDR3 has 15 amino acids. After removal of 0 bases from V and 8 bases from J, the junction contained 6 bases not matched to a gene. The CDR3: CASSQEPGLEDEQFF. The CDR3 bases are TGCGCCAGCAGCCAAGAGCCGGGACTAGAGGATGAGCAGTTCTTC.

The CDR3 is CASRRSADMGEAFF. As DNA, the CDR3 is TGTGCCAGCCGTCGGAGTGCGGACATGGGCGAAGCTTTCTTT. The chain has TRBV5-5 and TRBJ1-1; tentatively, D is TRBD1 (5 bases). The V end lost 7 bases, the J end lost 8 bases, and 21 bases lay between the germline ends. There are 14 residues in the CDR3. Germline CDR1 and CDR2: SGHKS and YYEKEE (reference sequence). The variable domain in full, with the rest retrieved from reference TRBV5-5 and TRBJ1-1, is DAGVTQSPTHLIKTRGQQVTLRCSPISGHKSVSWYQQVLGQGPQFIFQYYEKEERGRGNFPDRFSARQFPNYSSELNVNALLLGDSALYLCASRRSADMGEAFFGQGTRLTVV.

V gene TRBV5-1 combines with J gene TRBJ2-5, with 9 bases that match TRBD2. After removal of 6 bases from V and 5 bases from J, the junction contained 8 bases not matched to a gene. CDR1 is SGHRS, CDR2 YFSETQ, per germline. This CDR3 region has 14 residues. The CDR3 coding sequence is TGCGCCAGCACGTTTAGCGGGAGACAGGAGACCCAGTACTTC. Its protein product is CASTFSGRQETQYF.

CDR3 in DNA: TGTGCCAGCAGCTCATGGACAGGAAATAATGAAAAACTGTTTTTT. Its protein is CASSSWTGNNEKLFF. The V call is TRBV7-9, the J call TRBJ1-4, with 7 bases matching TRBD1. CDR3 size: 15 residues. Germline values: CDR1 SEHNR, CDR2 FQNEAQ (reference sequence). V lost 4 bases and J lost 4; bases outside the gene matches: 6.

V and J are TRBV27 and TRBJ2-1, with D possibly being TRBD1 (6 bases). The germline V gene has CDR1 MNHEY and CDR2 SMNVEV (reference sequence). This CDR3 contains 14 residues. V lost 5 bases to trimming and J lost 7 bases, with 15 bases between them. Here the CDR3 DNA reads TGTGCCAGCAGTCTGGGACAAGTCCGAAATGAGCAGTTCTTC. Its translation is CASSLGQVRNEQFF.

V and J are TRBV7-9 and TRBJ1-1, with D uncertain. Germline CDR1 is SEHNR and CDR2 is FQNEAQ (reference sequence). The length of the CDR3 is 14 residues. V was clipped by 5 bases and J by 3 bases, with 13 bases between them. The CDR3 DNA sequence: TGTGCCAGCAGCCCGGGAGACCCGCACACTGAAGCTTTCTTT. This gives the protein CASSPGDPHTEAFF.